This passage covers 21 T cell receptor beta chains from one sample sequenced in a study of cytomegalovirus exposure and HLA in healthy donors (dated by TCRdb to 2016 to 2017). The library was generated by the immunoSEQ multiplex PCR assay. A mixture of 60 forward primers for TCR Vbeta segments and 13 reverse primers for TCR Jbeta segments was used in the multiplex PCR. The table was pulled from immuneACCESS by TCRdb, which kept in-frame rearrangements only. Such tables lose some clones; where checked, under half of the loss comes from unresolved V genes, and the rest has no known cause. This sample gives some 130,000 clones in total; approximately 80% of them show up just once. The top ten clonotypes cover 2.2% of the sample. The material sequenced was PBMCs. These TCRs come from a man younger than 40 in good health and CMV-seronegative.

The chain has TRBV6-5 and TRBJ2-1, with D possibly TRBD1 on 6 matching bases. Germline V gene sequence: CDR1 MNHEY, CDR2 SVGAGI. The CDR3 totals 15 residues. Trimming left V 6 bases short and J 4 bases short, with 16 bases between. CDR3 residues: CASRDRLSLYNEQFF. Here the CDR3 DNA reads TGTGCCAGCAGAGACAGGCTCTCCCTTTACAATGAGCAGTTCTTC.

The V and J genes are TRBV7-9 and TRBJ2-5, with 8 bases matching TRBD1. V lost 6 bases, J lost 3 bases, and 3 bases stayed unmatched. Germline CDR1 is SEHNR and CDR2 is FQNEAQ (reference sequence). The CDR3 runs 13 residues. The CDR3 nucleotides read TGTGCCAGCAGATCGACAGGGGAAGAGACCCAGTACTTC. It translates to CASRSTGEETQYF.

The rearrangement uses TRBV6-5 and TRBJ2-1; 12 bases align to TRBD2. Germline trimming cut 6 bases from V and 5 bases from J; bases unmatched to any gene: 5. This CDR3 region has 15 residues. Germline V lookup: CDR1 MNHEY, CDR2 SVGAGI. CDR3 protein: CASSPGLAGNNEQFF. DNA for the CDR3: TGTGCCAGCAGCCCCGGACTAGCGGGAAACAATGAGCAGTTCTTC.

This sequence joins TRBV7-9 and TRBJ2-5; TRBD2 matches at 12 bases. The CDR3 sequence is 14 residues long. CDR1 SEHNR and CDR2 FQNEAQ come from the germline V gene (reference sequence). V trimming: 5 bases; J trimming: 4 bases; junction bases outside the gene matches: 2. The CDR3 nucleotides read TGTGCCAGCAGCGTGACTAGCGGGAGAGAGACCCAGTACTTC. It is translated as CASSVTSGRETQYF.

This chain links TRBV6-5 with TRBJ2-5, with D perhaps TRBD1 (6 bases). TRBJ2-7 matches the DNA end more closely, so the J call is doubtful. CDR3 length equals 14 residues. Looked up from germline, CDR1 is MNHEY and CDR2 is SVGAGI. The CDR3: CASSYSRQAYEQYF. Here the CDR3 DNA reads TGTGCCAGCAGTTACAGCAGACAGGCCTACGAGCAGTACTTC.

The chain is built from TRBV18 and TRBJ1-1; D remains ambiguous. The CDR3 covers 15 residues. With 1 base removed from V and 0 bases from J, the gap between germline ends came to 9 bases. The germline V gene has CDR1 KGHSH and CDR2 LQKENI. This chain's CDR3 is CASSPRIQVNTEAFF. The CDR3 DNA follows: TGTGCCAGCTCACCACGTATACAAGTGAACACTGAAGCTTTCTTT.

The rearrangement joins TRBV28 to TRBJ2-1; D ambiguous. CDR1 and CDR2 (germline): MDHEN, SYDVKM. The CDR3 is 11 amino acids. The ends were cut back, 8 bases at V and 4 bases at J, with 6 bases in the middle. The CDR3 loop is CASRLYNEQFF. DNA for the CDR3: TGTGCCAGCCGCCTATACAATGAGCAGTTCTTC.

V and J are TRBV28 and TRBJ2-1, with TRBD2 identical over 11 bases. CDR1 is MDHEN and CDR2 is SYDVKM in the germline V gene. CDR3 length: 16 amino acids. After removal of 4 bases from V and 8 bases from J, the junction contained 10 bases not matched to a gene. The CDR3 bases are TGTGCCAGCAGTTCCCTCTCTAGCGGGAGGAGGTATGAGCAGTTCTTC. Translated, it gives CASSSLSSGRRYEQFF.

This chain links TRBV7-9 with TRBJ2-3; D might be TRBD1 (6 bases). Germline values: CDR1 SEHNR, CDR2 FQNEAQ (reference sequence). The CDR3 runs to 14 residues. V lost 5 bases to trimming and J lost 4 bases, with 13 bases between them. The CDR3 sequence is CASSTGHSPDTQYF. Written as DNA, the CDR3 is TGTGCCAGCAGCACGGGACACTCTCCAGATACGCAGTATTTT.

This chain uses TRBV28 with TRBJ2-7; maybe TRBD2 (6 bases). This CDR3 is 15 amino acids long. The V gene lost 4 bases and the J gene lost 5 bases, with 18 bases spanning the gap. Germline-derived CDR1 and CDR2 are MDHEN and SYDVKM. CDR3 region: CASSSPSEGTHEQYF. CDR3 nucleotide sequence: TGTGCCAGCAGTTCCCCTAGCGAGGGCACCCACGAGCAGTACTTC.

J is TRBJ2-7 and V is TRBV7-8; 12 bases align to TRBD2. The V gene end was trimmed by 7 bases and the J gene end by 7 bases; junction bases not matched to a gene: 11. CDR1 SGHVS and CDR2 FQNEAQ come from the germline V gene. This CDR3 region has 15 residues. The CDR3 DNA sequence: TGTGCCAGCACCCCATGGACGGGACTAGCGGGTGAGCAGTACTTC. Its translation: CASTPWTGLAGEQYF.

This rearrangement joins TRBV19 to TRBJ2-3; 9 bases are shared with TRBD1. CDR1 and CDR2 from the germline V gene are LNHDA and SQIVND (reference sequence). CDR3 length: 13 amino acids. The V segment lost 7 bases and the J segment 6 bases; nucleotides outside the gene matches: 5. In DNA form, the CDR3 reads TGTGCCAGTAATAACAGGGGGCGGGATACGCAGTATTTT. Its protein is CASNNRGRDTQYF.

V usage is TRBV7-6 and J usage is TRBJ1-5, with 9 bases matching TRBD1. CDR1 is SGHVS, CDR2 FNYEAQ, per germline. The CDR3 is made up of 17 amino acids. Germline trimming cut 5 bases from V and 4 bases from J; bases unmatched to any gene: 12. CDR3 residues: CASSPRVRTGANQPQHF. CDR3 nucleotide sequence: TGTGCCAGCAGCCCTAGAGTAAGGACAGGGGCTAATCAGCCCCAGCATTTT. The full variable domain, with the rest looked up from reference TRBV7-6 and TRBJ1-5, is GAGVSQSPRYKVTKRGQDVALRCDPISGHVSLYWYRQALGQGPEFLTYFNYEAQQDKSGLPNDRFSAERPEGSISTLTIQRTEQRDSAMYRCASSPRVRTGANQPQHFGDGTRLSIL.

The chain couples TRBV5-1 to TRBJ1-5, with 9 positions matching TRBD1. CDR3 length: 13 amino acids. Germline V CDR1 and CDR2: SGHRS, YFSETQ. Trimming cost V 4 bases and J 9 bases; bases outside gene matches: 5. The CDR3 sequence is CASSTGQGRPQHF. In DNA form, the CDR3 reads TGCGCCAGCAGCACGGGACAGGGAAGGCCCCAGCATTTT.

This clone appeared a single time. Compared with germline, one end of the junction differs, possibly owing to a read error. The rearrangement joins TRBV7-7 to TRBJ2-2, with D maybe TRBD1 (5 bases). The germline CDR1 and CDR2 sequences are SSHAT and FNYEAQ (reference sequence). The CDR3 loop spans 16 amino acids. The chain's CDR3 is CASSLVGQPNTGELFF. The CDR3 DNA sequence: TGTGCTAGCAGCTTAGTGGGGCAGCCGAACACCGGGGAGCTGTTTTTT.

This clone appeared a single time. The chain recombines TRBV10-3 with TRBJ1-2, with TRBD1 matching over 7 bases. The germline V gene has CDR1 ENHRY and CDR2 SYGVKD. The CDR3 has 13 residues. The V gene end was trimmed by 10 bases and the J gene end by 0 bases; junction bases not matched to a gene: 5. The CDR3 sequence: CATSGQANYGYTF. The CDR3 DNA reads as TGTGCCACGTCCGGACAGGCTAACTATGGCTACACCTTC.

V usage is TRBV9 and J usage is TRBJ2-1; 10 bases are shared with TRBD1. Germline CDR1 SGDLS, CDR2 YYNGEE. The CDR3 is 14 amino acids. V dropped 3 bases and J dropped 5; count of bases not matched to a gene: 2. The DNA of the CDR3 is TGTGCCAGCAGCGGAGGGACAGGGGACAATGAGCAGTTCTTC. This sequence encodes CASSGGTGDNEQFF.

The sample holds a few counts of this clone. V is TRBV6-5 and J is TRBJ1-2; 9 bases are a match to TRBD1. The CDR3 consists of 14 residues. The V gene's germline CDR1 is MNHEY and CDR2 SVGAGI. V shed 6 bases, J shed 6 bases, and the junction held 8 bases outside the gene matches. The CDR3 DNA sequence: TGTGCCAGCAGCCCTGGGACAGGGTGTCATGGCTACACCTTC. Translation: CASSPGTGCHGYTF.

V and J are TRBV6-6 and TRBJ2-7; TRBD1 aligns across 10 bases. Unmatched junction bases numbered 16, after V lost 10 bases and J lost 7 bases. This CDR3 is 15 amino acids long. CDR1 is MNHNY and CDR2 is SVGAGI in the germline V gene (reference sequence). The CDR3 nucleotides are TGTGCCATTTCAGAGCCGGGACAGGGGTCGCAGGAGCAGTACTTC. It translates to CAISEPGQGSQEQYF.

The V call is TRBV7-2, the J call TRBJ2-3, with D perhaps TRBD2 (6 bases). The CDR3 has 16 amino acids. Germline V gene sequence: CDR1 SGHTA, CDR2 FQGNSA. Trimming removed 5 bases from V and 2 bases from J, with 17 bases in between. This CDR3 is CASSPQRLRDTDTQYF. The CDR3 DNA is TGTGCCAGCAGCCCCCAACGTCTGCGGGACACAGATACGCAGTATTTT.

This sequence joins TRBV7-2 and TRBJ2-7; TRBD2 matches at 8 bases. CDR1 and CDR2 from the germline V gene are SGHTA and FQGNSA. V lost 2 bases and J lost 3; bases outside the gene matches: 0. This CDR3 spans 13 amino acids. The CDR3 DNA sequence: TGTGCCAGCAGCTTACTAGCGGGCTACGAGCAGTACTTC. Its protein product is CASSLLAGYEQYF. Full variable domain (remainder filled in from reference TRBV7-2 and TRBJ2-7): GAGVSQSPSNKVTEKGKDVELRCDPISGHTALYWYRQSLGQGLEFLIYFQGNSAPDKSGLPSDRFSAERTGGSVSTLTIQRTQQEDSAVYLCASSLLAGYEQYFGPGTRLTVT.